Listed here are 27 T cell receptor beta chains from one sample, sequenced in a study of cytomegalovirus exposure and HLA in healthy donors. Use of 60 Vbeta and 13 Jbeta primers characterized the PCR. The protocol was immunoSEQ multiplex PCR, while the TCRdb copy is restricted to in-frame clones and leaves out a portion. The data hold more than 150,000 clones, with approximately 80% observed a single time. The sample consisted of PBMCs. The source of these receptors is a woman in her 30s in good health and CMV-seropositive.

This clone came up once. V is TRBV4-1 and J is TRBJ1-5, with 8 bases aligning to TRBD1. V shed 0 bases, J shed 5 bases, and the junction held 3 bases outside the gene matches. Germline CDR1 MGHRA, CDR2 YSYEKL. This CDR3 contains 15 residues. The CDR3 DNA reads as TGCGCCAGCAGCCAAGAGGGACAGGCGTATCAGCCCCAGCATTTT. Amino acid sequence: CASSQEGQAYQPQHF.

J is TRBJ1-1 and V is TRBV6-5; D perhaps matches TRBD1 (5 bases). The CDR3 is 14 residues long. Germline CDR1 reads MNHEY; CDR2 reads SVGAGI. With 0 bases removed from V and 3 bases from J, the gap between germline ends came to 8 bases. The CDR3 spells CASSYSSGDTEAFF. CDR3 in DNA: TGTGCCAGCAGTTACTCGTCGGGGGACACTGAAGCTTTCTTT.

This chain connects TRBV27 to TRBJ2-1; no definite D call. V shed 6 bases and J shed 4 bases, with 13 bases lying between them. The germline V gene encodes CDR1 MNHEY and CDR2 SMNVEV (reference sequence). The CDR3 is 14 amino acids. The CDR3 region is CASRTEPLYNEQFF. The CDR3 coding sequence is TGTGCCAGCAGAACAGAGCCTCTATACAATGAGCAGTTCTTC.

This clone has more than one count but fewer than ten. The chain is built from TRBV4-3 and TRBJ1-6; D is unclear. Trimming took off 0 bases at V and 8 bases at J, with 5 bases between the two ends. The CDR3 length is 13 residues. Germline CDR1 and CDR2: LGHNA and YSLEER. The CDR3 sequence: CASSQDIYSPLHF. CDR3 bases: TGCGCCAGCAGCCAAGATATCTATTCACCCCTCCACTTT.

This clone showed up just once. The chain is built from TRBV7-9 and TRBJ2-5, with 9 bases matching TRBD2. V was clipped by 5 bases and J by 5 bases; unmatched bases: 6. The CDR3 length is 14 residues. The germline CDR1 and CDR2 sequences are SEHNR and FQNEAQ (reference sequence). The CDR3 reads CASSVGTSWETQYF. The CDR3 bases are TGTGCCAGCAGCGTAGGGACTAGCTGGGAGACCCAGTACTTC.

The chain couples TRBV6-1 to TRBJ2-3; D is ambiguous. Trimming shortened V by 7 bases and J by 1 base, and 6 bases separated the two germline ends. Germline lookup yields CDR1 MNHNS and CDR2 SASEGT. This CDR3 region has 12 residues. The CDR3 spells CASTVGTDTQYF. The CDR3 DNA reads TGTGCCAGCACGGTGGGCACAGATACGCAGTATTTT.

The chain has TRBV5-5 and TRBJ1-5; 7 bases match TRBD1. This CDR3 is 15 amino acids long. Germline values: CDR1 SGHKS, CDR2 YYEKEE (reference sequence). V lost 0 bases, J lost 5 bases, and 5 bases stayed unmatched. CDR3 in DNA: TGTGCCAGCAGCTTGGATTGGACAGGAGATCAGCCCCAGCATTTT. This encodes CASSLDWTGDQPQHF.

The genes are TRBV4-1 and TRBJ2-3, with 10 bases aligning to TRBD2. The CDR3 runs to 15 residues. Germline V gene sequence: CDR1 MGHRA, CDR2 YSYEKL. J gave up 12 bases and V 1 base, and 10 bases lay outside the gene matches. CDR3 in amino acids: CASSQGERGGRPQYF. The CDR3 bases are TGCGCCAGCAGCCAAGGGGAGCGGGGGGGCCGTCCACAGTATTTT.

The rearrangement uses TRBV27 and TRBJ1-4, with TRBD1 matching over 8 bases. Germline V gene data show CDR1 as MNHEY and CDR2 as SMNVEV (reference sequence). J lost 5 bases, V lost 6 bases, and 8 bases had no gene match. The CDR3 contains 15 residues. CDR3 coding DNA: TGTGCCAGCAGGAAAGATGACAGGGGCAATGAAAAACTGTTTTTT. This encodes CASRKDDRGNEKLFF.

This chain links TRBV4-2 with TRBJ2-5, with 7 bases identical to TRBD2. The CDR3 loop spans 15 amino acids. Per germline, CDR1 LGHNA and CDR2 YNFKEQ. V lost 1 base to trimming and J lost 4 bases; unmatched junction nucleotides: 6. CDR3 nucleotide sequence: TGTGCCAGCAGCCAAGGGCGGGAGAACGGAGAGACCCAGTACTTC. Its translation is CASSQGRENGETQYF.

The chain joins TRBV4-1 to TRBJ1-6; unclear D gene. The CDR3 covers 14 residues. The V end lost 3 bases, the J end lost 13 bases, and 16 bases lay between the germline ends. CDR1 and CDR2 from the germline V gene are MGHRA and YSYEKL. The CDR3 DNA is TGCGCCAGCAGCCAGGGTCGGGAGATGGGGCCCCTCCACTTT. It yields the protein CASSQGREMGPLHF.

The chain couples TRBV7-8 to TRBJ1-2; 8 nucleotides agree with TRBD1. The V gene's germline CDR1 is SGHVS and CDR2 FQNEAQ. The CDR3 is made up of 19 amino acids. Trimming at V came to 2 bases and at J to 0 bases, leaving 14 bases not matched to a gene. Here the CDR3 DNA reads TGTGCCAGCAGCTTAACCGGACTGGGACAGGCTACCGCTAACTATGGCTACACCTTC. Amino acids: CASSLTGLGQATANYGYTF.

V and J are TRBV28 and TRBJ1-1, with D uncertain. The V end lost 7 bases, the J end lost 8 bases, and 14 bases lay between the germline ends. Germline CDR1 is MDHEN and CDR2 is SYDVKM. This CDR3 has 12 residues. Here the CDR3 reads CASTGSRREAFF. The CDR3 DNA is TGTGCCAGCACGGGTTCGCGGAGGGAAGCTTTCTTT. The variable domain in full, with the rest retrieved from reference TRBV28 and TRBJ1-1, is DVKVTQSSRYLVKRTGEKVFLECVQDMDHENMFWYRQDPGLGLRLIYFSYDVKMKEKGDIPEGYSVSREKKERFSLILESASTNQTSMYLCASTGSRREAFFGQGTRLTVV.

The J gene is TRBJ1-1, the V gene TRBV5-6, with a possible D match to TRBD1 (5 bases). The CDR3 contains 13 residues. CDR1 and CDR2 from the germline V gene are SGHDT and YYEEEE. V dropped 0 bases and J dropped 8 bases, with 11 bases sitting between them. For the CDR3, the DNA is TGTGCCAGCAGCTTGGTAGTAGGGGCCGAAGCTTTCTTT. Translating gives CASSLVVGAEAFF.

This clone appeared once. The chain recombines TRBV7-9 with TRBJ2-3; possibly TRBD2 for D (6 bases). The V end was cut by 1 base, the J end by 0 bases, with 11 bases between. The CDR3 is 16 amino acids. The V gene's germline CDR1 is SEHNR and CDR2 FQNEAQ (reference sequence). CDR3 region: CASSLEGGFSTDTQYF. The CDR3 bases are TGTGCCAGCAGCTTAGAAGGAGGGTTCAGCACAGATACGCAGTATTTT. The entire variable domain, with the rest obtained from reference TRBV7-9 and TRBJ2-3, is as follows: DTGVSQNPRHKITKRGQNVTFRCDPISEHNRLYWYRQTLGQGPEFLTYFQNEAQLEKSRLLSDRFSAERPKGSFSTLEIQRTEQGDSAMYLCASSLEGGFSTDTQYFGPGTRLTVL.

V and J are TRBV6-5 and TRBJ1-5; 10 bases map to TRBD1. Trimming removed 4 bases from V and 7 bases from J; junction bases left unmatched: 10. Germline CDR1 is MNHEY and CDR2 is SVGAGI. This CDR3 is 16 amino acids long. CDR3 DNA: TGTGCCAGCAGTTCCACCGGGACAGGGGTTGGCCAGCCCCAGCATTTT. Translation gives CASSSTGTGVGQPQHF.

This clone occurred a few times. This chain links TRBV29-1 with TRBJ2-2; D might be TRBD2 (5 bases). CDR1 and CDR2 (germline): SQVTM, ANQGSEA. V lost 3 bases, J lost 5 bases, and 10 bases lay in between. The CDR3 is 13 amino acids. CDR3 residues: CSVEIGVTGELFF. The DNA for the CDR3 is TGCAGCGTTGAGATCGGGGTTACCGGGGAGCTGTTTTTT.

The chain carries TRBV28 and TRBJ2-7; perhaps TRBD1 as D (5 bases). The CDR3 sequence is 15 residues long. Looked up from germline, CDR1 is MDHEN and CDR2 is SYDVKM. The V and J ends lost 1 base and 3 bases respectively, with 13 bases between them. As DNA, the CDR3 is TGTGCCAGCAGTTTATTGGGGCAGGTTGGCTACGAGCAGTACTTC. It encodes CASSLLGQVGYEQYF.

This clone was seen more than once but under ten times. This chain links TRBV19 with TRBJ1-5, with 7 nucleotides matching TRBD1. This CDR3 has 15 amino acids. CDR1 is LNHDA, CDR2 SQIVND, per germline (reference sequence). Germline trimming cut 7 bases from V and 6 bases from J; bases unmatched to any gene: 12. The CDR3 DNA follows: TGTGCCAGTAATCAGCGGCAGGGGGAAGTTCAGCCCCAGCATTTT. Translation gives CASNQRQGEVQPQHF.

The rearrangement uses TRBV28 and TRBJ2-5, with 8 bases matching TRBD1. The germline CDR1 and CDR2 sequences are MDHEN and SYDVKM. This CDR3 region has 16 residues. Unmatched junction bases numbered 8, after V lost 3 bases and J lost 2 bases. This CDR3 reads CASSFFGTGRQETQYF. DNA for the CDR3: TGTGCCAGCAGTTTCTTCGGGACAGGACGTCAAGAGACCCAGTACTTC.

The CDR3 loop is CASSRGTGPSGTQYF. CDR3 in DNA: TGTGCCAGCAGCCGCGGGACAGGGCCCTCTGGTACGCAGTATTTT. The genes are TRBV2 and TRBJ2-3, with 9 positions matching TRBD1. CDR1 is SNHLY, CDR2 FYNNEI, per germline. This CDR3 region has 15 residues. With 6 bases clipped from V and 8 bases from J, the junction kept 12 bases outside the gene matches.

The chain joins TRBV6-5 to TRBJ2-2; D unclear. The CDR3 contains 14 residues. V was cut by 8 bases and J by 0 bases, with 10 bases left in between. Looked up from germline, CDR1 is MNHEY and CDR2 is SVGAGI. The CDR3 DNA sequence: TGTGCCAGCGGCTTTCTCGCGAACACCGGGGAGCTGTTTTTT. Translation: CASGFLANTGELFF.

The V and J genes are TRBV9 and TRBJ1-4, with a possible D match to TRBD1 (5 bases). Trimming removed 4 bases from V and 4 bases from J, with 14 bases in between. Germline loops: CDR1 SGDLS, CDR2 YYNGEE. The CDR3 totals 15 residues. CDR3 sequence (DNA): TGTGCCAGCAGCATCGACAGCGGGAGTAATGAAAAACTGTTTTTT. Encoded protein: CASSIDSGSNEKLFF.

The chain couples TRBV4-2 to TRBJ2-2; D not certain. This CDR3 region has 11 residues. The V end lost 3 bases, the J end lost 10 bases, and 6 bases lay between the germline ends. Germline values: CDR1 LGHNA, CDR2 YNFKEQ. CDR3 sequence reads: CASSQGLELFF. The CDR3 nucleotides read TGTGCCAGCAGCCAGGGCCTGGAGCTGTTTTTT.

This chain uses TRBV25-1 with TRBJ2-3, with D possibly TRBD1 on 6 matching bases. The CDR3 is 11 amino acids. Germline CDR1 and CDR2: MGHDK and SYGVNS. The ends were cut back, 8 bases at V and 6 bases at J, with 9 bases in the middle. CDR3 DNA sequence: TGTGCCAGCGGTAGGGGGGATACGCAGTATTTT. Translation gives CASGRGDTQYF.

The chain links TRBV4-1 to TRBJ2-7; D may be TRBD2 (6 bases). CDR1 MGHRA and CDR2 YSYEKL come from the germline V gene. V was pared by 5 bases and J by 0 bases, with 11 bases between. The CDR3 is 14 amino acids. The CDR3: CASSFGGSSYEQYF. The CDR3 nucleotides read TGCGCCAGCAGCTTTGGAGGGAGCTCCTACGAGCAGTACTTC.

This chain links TRBV5-6 with TRBJ1-5, with 8 positions matching TRBD1. Germline loops: CDR1 SGHDT, CDR2 YYEEEE. V shed 4 bases and J 5 bases; nucleotides not matched to a gene: 5. CDR3 length: 14 residues. CDR3 amino acids: CASSLDRADQPQHF. The DNA for the CDR3 is TGTGCCAGCAGCCTGGACAGGGCCGATCAGCCCCAGCATTTT.